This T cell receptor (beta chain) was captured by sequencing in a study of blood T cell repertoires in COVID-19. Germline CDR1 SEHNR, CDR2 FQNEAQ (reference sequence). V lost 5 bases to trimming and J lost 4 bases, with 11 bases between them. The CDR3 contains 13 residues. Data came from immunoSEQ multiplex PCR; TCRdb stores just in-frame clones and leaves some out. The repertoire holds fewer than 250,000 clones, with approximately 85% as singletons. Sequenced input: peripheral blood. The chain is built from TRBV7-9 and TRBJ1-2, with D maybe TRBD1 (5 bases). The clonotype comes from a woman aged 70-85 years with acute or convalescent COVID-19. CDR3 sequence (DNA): TGTGCCAGCAGCGAACGGGGGTTCTATGGCTACACCTTC. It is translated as CASSERGFYGYTF.